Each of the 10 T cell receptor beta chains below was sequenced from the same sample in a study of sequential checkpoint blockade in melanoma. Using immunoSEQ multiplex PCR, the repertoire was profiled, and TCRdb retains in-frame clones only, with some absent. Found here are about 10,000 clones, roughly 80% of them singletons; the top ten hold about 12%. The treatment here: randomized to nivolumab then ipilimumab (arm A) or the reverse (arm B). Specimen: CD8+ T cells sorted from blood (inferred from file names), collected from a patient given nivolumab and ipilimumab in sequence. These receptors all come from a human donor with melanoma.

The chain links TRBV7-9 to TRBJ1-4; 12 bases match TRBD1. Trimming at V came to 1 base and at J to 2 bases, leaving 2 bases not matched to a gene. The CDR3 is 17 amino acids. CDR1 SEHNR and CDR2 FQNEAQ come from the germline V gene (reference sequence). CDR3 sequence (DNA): TGTGCCAGCAGCTTAGGCGGGACAGGGGGCACTAATGAAAAACTGTTTTTT. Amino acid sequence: CASSLGGTGGTNEKLFF.

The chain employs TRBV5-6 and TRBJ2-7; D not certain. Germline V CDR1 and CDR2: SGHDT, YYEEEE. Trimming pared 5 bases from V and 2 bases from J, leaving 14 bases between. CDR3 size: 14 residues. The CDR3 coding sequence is TGTGCCAGCAGGTATGACATCGAACCCTACGAGCAGTACTTC. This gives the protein CASRYDIEPYEQYF.

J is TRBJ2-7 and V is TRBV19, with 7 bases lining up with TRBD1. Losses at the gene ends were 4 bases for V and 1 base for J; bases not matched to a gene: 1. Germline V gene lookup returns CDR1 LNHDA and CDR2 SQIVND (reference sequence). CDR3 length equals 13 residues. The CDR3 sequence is CASSTDRSYEQYF. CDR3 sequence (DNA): TGTGCCAGTAGTACGGACAGGTCCTACGAGCAGTACTTC.

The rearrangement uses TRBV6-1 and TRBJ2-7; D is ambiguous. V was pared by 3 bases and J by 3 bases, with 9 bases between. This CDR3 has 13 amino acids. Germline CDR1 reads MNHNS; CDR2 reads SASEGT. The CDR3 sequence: CASSEPGIYEQYF. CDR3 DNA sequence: TGTGCCAGCAGTGAGCCAGGTATCTACGAGCAGTACTTC.

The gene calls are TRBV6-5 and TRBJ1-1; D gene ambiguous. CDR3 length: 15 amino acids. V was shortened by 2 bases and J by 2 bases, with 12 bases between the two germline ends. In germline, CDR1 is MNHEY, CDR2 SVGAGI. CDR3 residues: CASSYAGGSNTEAFF. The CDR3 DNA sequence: TGTGCCAGCAGTTACGCCGGAGGAAGTAACACTGAAGCTTTCTTT.

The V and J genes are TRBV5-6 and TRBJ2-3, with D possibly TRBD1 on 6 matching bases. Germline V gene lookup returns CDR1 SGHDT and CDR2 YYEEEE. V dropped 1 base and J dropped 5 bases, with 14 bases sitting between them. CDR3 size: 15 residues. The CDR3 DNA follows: TGTGCCAGCAGCTTGACGTCAGGGGAAGAAGATACGCAGTATTTT. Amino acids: CASSLTSGEEDTQYF.

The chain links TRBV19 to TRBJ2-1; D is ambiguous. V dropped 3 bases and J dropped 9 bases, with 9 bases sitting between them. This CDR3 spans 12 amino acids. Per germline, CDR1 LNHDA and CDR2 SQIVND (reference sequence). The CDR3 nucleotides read TGTGCCAGTAGTATTAGACTTCCTGAGCAGTTCTTC. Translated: CASSIRLPEQFF.

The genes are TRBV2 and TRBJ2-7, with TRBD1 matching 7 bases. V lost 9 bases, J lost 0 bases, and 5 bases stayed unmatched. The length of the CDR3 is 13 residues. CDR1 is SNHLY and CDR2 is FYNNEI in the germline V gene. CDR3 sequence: CARGGTASYEQYF. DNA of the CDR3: TGTGCCAGAGGTGGGACAGCCTCCTACGAGCAGTACTTC.

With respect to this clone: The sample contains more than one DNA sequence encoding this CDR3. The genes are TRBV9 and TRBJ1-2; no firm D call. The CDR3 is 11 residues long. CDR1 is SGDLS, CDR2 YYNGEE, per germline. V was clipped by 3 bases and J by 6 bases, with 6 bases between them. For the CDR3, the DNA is TGTGCCAGCAGCGACAGAGATGGCTACACCTTC. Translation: CASSDRDGYTF.

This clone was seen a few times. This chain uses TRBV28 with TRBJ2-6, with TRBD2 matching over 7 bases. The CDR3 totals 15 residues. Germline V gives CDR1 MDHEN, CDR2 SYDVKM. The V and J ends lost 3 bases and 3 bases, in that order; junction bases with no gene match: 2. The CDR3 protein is CASSFSGGGANVLTF. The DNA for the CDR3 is TGTGCCAGCAGTTTCTCGGGAGGTGGGGCCAACGTCCTGACTTTC.